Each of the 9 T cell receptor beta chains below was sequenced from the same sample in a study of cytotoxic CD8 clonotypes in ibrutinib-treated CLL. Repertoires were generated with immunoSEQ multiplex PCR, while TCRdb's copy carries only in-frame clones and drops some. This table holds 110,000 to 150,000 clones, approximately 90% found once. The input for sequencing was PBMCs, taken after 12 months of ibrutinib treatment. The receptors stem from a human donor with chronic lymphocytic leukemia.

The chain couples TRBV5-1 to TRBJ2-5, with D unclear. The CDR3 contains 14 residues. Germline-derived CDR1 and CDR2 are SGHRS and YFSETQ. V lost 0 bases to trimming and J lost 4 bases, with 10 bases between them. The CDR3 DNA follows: TGCGCCAGCAGCTTGGCGGCACCCGCAGAGACCCAGTACTTC. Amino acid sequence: CASSLAAPAETQYF. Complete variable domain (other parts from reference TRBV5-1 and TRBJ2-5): KAGVTQTPRYLIKTRGQQVTLSCSPISGHRSVSWYQQTPGQGLQFLFEYFSETQRNKGNFPGRFSGRQFSNSRSEMNVSTLELGDSALYLCASSLAAPAETQYFGPGTRLLVL.

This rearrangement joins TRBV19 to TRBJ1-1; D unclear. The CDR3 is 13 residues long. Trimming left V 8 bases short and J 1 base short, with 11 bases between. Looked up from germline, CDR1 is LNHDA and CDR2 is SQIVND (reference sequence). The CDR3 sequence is CASRNQKNTEAFF. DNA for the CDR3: TGTGCCAGTCGGAATCAGAAGAACACTGAAGCTTTCTTT.

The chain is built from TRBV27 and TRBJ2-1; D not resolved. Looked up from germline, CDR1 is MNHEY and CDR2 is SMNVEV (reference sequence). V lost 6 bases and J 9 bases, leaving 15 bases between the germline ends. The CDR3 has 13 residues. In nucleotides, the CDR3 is TGTGCCAGCAGCACAACCGCCGGCCGTGAGCAGTTCTTC. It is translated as CASSTTAGREQFF.

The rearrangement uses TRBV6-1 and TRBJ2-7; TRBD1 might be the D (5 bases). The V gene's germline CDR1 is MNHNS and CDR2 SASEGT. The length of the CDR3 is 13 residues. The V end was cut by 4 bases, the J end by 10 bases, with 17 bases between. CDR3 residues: CASSVLDNRHQYF. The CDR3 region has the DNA TGTGCCAGCAGTGTTCTGGACAATCGTCATCAGTACTTC.

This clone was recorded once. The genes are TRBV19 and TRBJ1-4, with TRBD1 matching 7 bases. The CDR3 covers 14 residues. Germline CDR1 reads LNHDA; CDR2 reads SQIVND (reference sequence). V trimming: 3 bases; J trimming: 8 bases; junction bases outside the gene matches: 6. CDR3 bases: TGTGCCAGTAGTATTAGGACAGGCGGCGAAAAACTGTTTTTT. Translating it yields CASSIRTGGEKLFF.

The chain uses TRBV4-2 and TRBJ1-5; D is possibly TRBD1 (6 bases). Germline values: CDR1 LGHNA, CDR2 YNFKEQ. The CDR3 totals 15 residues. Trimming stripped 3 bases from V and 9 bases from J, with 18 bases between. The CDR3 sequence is CASSQTQGDSPPQHF. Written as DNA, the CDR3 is TGTGCCAGCAGCCAGACACAGGGAGATTCTCCGCCCCAGCATTTT.

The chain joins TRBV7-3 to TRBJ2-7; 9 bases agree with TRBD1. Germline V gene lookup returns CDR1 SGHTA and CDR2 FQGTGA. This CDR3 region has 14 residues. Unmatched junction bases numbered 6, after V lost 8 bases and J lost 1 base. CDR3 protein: CASSTGGASYEQYF. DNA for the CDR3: TGTGCCAGCTCCACAGGGGGCGCTTCCTACGAGCAGTACTTC.

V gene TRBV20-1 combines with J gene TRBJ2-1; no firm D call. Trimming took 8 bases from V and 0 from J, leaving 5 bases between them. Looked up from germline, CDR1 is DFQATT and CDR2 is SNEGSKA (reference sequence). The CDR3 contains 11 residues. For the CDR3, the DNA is TGCAGTCGGAGCTCCTACAATGAGCAGTTCTTC. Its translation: CSRSSYNEQFF.

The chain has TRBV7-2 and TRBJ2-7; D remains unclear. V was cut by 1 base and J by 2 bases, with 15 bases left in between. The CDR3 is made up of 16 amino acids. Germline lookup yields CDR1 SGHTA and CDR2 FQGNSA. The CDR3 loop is CASSLGARELAYEQYF. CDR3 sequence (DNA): TGTGCCAGCAGCTTAGGAGCCAGAGAGTTGGCCTACGAGCAGTACTTC.